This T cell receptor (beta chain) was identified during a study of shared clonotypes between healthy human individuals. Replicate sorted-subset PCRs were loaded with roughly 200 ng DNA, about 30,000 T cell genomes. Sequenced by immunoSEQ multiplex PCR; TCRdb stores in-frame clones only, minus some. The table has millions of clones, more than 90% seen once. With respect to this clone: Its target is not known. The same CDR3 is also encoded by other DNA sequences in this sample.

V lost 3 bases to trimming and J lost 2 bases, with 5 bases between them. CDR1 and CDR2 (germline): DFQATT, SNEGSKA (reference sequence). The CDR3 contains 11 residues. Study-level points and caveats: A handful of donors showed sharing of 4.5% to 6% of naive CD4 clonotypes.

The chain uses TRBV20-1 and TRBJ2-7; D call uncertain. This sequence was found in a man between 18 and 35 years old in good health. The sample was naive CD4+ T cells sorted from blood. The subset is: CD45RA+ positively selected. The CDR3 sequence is CSASSPYEQYF. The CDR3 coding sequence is TGCAGTGCTAGTTCGCCCTACGAGCAGTACTTC.